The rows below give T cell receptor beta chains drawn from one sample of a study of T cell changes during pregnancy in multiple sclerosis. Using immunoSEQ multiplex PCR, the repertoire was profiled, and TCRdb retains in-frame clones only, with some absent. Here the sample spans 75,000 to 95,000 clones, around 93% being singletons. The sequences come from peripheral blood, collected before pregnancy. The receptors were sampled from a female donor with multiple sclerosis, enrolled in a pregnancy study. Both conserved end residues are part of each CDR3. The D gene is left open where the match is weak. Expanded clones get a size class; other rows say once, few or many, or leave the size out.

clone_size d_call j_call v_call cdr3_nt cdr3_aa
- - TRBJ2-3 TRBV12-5 TGTGCTAGTGGGCTGATCGGTCAAGATACGCAGTATTTT CASGLIGQDTQYF
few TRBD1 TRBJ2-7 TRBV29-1 TGCAGCGTTGGACAGGGGCGCGAGCAGTACTTC CSVGQGREQYF
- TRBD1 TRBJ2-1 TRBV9 TGTGCCAGCAGCGTAGGATGGGGACAGGGAAATGAGCAGTTCTTC CASSVGWGQGNEQFF
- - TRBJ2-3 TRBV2 TGTGCCAGCAGGGGGGGGCCAGATACGCAGTATTTT CASRGGPDTQYF
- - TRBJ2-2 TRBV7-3 TGTGCCAGCAGCTTAGGTTCGGCAGGGCTCGGGGAGCTGTTTTTT CASSLGSAGLGELFF
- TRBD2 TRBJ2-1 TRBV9 TGTGCCAGCAGTCCCACTAGCGGGGGTTGGAATGAGCAGTTCTTC CASSPTSGGWNEQFF
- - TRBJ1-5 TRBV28 TGTGCCAGCAGTTTAAGAGCGGGCCGCAATCAGCCCCAGCATTTT CASSLRAGRNQPQHF
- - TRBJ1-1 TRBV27 TGTGCCAGCAGTTTATGGGGGCGCACTGAAGCTTTCTTT CASSLWGRTEAFF
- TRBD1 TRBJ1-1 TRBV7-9 TGTGCCAGCAGCTTAGAGAGGGGGCAGGGAGCTTTCTTT CASSLERGQGAFF
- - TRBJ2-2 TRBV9 TGTGCCAGCAGCGTAGTCTACACCGGGGAGCTGTTTTTT CASSVVYTGELFF
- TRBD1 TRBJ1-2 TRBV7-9 TGTGCCAGCAGCAAAGCAGGGGGCAGCTATGGCTACACCTTC CASSKAGGSYGYTF
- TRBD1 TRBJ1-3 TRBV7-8 TGTGCCAGCAGCTTGGCTTCAGGGGGCGCGGGAAACACCATATATTTT CASSLASGGAGNTIYF
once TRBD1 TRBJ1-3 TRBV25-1 TGTGCCAGCAGTGAATCCGGACAGGGGGCGACCGGAAACACCATATATTTT CASSESGQGATGNTIYF
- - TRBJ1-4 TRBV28 TGTGCCAGCAGTTTTTCAGGGGTTAATGAAAAACTGTTTTTT CASSFSGVNEKLFF
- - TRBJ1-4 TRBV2 TGTGCCAGCAGTGAACTCGGTAATGAAAAACTGTTTTTT CASSELGNEKLFF
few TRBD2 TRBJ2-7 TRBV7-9 TGTGCCAGCAGCCTACCCGGGACTAGCGGCGAGCAGTACTTC CASSLPGTSGEQYF
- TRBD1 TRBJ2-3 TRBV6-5 TGTGCCAGCAGCCCCGACAGGGGAAAAGATACGCAGTATTTT CASSPDRGKDTQYF
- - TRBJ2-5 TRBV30 TGTGCCTGGAGTTCGGGGCTGGGGGCCTATCAAGAGACCCAGTACTTC CAWSSGLGAYQETQYF
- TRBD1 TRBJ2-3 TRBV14 TGTGCCAGCAGCCCCGGACAGGGTCAAGATACGCAGTATTTT CASSPGQGQDTQYF
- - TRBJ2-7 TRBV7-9 TGTGCCAGCACTGGGGGAGGACCGCGAGAGCAGTACTTC CASTGGGPREQYF
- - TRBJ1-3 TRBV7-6 TGTGCCAGCAGCCCTAATCCTGGAAACACCATATATTTT CASSPNPGNTIYF
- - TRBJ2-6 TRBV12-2 TGTGCAAGTCGCTTCCGGGGGGCCAACGTCCTGACTTTC CASRFRGANVLTF
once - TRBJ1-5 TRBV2 TGTGCCAGCAGTGAAAGGCAGGGCAATCAGCCCCAGCATTTT CASSERQGNQPQHF
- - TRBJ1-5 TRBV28 TGTGCCAGCAGTTCCACCGGGGGGGTGGGGGATCAGCCCCAGCATTTT CASSSTGGVGDQPQHF
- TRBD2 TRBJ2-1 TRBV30 TGTGCCTGGAGTGTACTAGCGGGGGGAGTCTCCTACAATGAGCAGTTCTTC CAWSVLAGGVSYNEQFF
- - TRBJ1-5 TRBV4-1 TGCGCCAGCAGCCAAGATAAAGGGGATCAGCCCCAGCATTTT CASSQDKGDQPQHF
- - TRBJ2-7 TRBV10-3 TGTGCCATCAGTGAGAGTCGCGTAGGGGGTCGGTACGAGCAGTACTTC CAISESRVGGRYEQYF
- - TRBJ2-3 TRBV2 TGTGCCAGCAGTTATTATAGGGGGGGTGGGACAGATACGCAGTATTTT CASSYYRGGGTDTQYF
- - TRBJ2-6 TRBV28 TGTGCCAGCAGTTTAACCGGAGCTGGGGCCAACGTCCTGACTTTC CASSLTGAGANVLTF
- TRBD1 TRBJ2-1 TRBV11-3 TGTGCCAGCAGTCCCGGACAGGTTTCCTACAATGAGCAGTTCTTC CASSPGQVSYNEQFF
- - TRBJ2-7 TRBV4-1 TGCGCCAGCAGCCAAGGGACGGACTTAATAGCCTACGAGCAGTACTTC CASSQGTDLIAYEQYF
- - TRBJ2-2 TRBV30 TGTGCCTGGAGTGTAATTCGGGGGTCCGGGGAGCTGTTTTTT CAWSVIRGSGELFF
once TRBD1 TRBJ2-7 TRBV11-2 TGTGCCAGCAGCAGACAGGGGGCTTACGAGCAGTACTTC CASSRQGAYEQYF
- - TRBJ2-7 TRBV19 TGTGCCAGTTCGCATCCGGGTCGCTTTGTCTACGAGCAGTACTTC CASSHPGRFVYEQYF
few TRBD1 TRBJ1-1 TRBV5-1 TGCGCCAGCAGCTTGGACGGACAGGGGGCCACTGAAGCTTTCTTT CASSLDGQGATEAFF
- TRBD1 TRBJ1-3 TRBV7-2 TGTGCCAGCAGCCCAAAAGAAGTGTCAGGGGGTACTGGAAACACCATATATTTT CASSPKEVSGGTGNTIYF
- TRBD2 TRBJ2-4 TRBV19 TGTGCCAGTAGTATGGGACTAGCGGGAGTAGGCAAAAACATTCAGTACTTC CASSMGLAGVGKNIQYF
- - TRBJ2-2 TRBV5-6 TGTGCCAGCAGCGGTAACAGGGCCGGGGAGCTGTTTTTT CASSGNRAGELFF
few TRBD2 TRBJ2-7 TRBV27 TGTGCCAGCAGTTCCGGGACTAGCGGGAGGTCCCCCGAACAGTACTTC CASSSGTSGRSPEQYF
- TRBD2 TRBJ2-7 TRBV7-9 TGTGCCAGCAGCTCCATACCTACTAGCGGGATTTCCTACGAGCAGTACTTC CASSSIPTSGISYEQYF
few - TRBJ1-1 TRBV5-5 TGTGCCAGCAGCTTCGGCGGTTTCACTGAAGCTTTCTTT CASSFGGFTEAFF
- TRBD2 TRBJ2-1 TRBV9 TGTGCCAGCAGCGCCCTGACTAGCGGGGGGGCGGGTGAGCAGTTCTTC CASSALTSGGAGEQFF
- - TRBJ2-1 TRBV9 TGTGCCAGCAGCGTAGCAGGGTTGGGGTACAATGAGCAGTTCTTC CASSVAGLGYNEQFF
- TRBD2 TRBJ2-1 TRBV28 TGTGCCAGCAGTCCCTTCCAGGGCGAAAGCGGGAGGTTGTACTACAATGAGCAGTTCTTC CASSPFQGESGRLYYNEQFF
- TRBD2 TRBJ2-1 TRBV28 TGTGCCAGCAGTCCCTTCGGGACTAGCGGGAATGATGAGCAGTTCTTC CASSPFGTSGNDEQFF
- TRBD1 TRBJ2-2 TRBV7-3 TGTGCCAGCAGCTTACTAGGACAGGGGGTCACCGGGGAGCTGTTTTTT CASSLLGQGVTGELFF
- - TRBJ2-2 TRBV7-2 TGTGCCAGCAGCTTACTTATTCTAGGGGCCGGGGAGCTGTTTTTT CASSLLILGAGELFF
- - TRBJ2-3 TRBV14 TGTGCCAGCAGCCAAAATCTCGCAGATACGCAGTATTTT CASSQNLADTQYF
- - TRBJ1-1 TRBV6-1 TGTGCCAGCAGTGAACGAGCCTTTGAAGCTTTCTTT CASSERAFEAFF
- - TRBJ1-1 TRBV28 TGTGCCAGCAGTTTGCGGCAGACGAACACTGAAGCTTTCTTT CASSLRQTNTEAFF
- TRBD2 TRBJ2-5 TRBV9 TGTGCCAGCAGCGCCGCCACTAGCGGGGGCCCAGAGACCCAGTACTTC CASSAATSGGPETQYF
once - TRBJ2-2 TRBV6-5 TGTGCCAGCAGTTACTCCGAGGCGAACACCGGGGAGCTGTTTTTT CASSYSEANTGELFF
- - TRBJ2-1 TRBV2 TGTGCCAGCAGTGAGGACGGAGGCTCCTACAATGAGCAGTTCTTC CASSEDGGSYNEQFF
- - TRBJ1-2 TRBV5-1 TGCGCCAGCAGCGCCCCGGAGGGCGACTATGGCTACACCTTC CASSAPEGDYGYTF
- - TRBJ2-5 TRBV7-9 TGTGCCAGCAGCTTTGACAGGTCCCAAGAGACCCAGTACTTC CASSFDRSQETQYF